This TCR beta chain comes out of a study of CD8 T cells in ankylosing spondylitis. Study results and limitations: Matched ankylosing spondylitis synovial fluid reportedly contained a significantly enriched population of disease-linked clones. The disease-linked clones had a CD8+ phenotype and low blood frequencies. Certain motif variants had earlier been reported in reactive arthritis synovial fluid and blood. Typical of ankylosing spondylitis blood, it appeared, was a TCR beta motif of eight highly homologous variants.

Each CDR3 protein is one row after TCRdb ran MiXCR on the 5' RACE reads. The repertoire holds about 25,000 distinct CDR3 sequences, with less than 3% as singletons. Trimming cost V 3 bases and J 8 bases; bases outside gene matches: 10. The V gene's germline CDR1 is SGDLS and CDR2 YYNGEE. There are 16 residues in the CDR3. The sample holds many counts of this clonotype. Its cognate antigen is unknown. The genes are TRBV9 and TRBJ2-1; 11 nucleotides line up with TRBD2. The specimen was blood, either unsorted or a sorted T cell fraction (not recorded which). The clonotype originates from a female donor with ankylosing spondylitis or in good health (not recorded which). DNA of the CDR3: TGTGCCAGCAGCGCTTCACTAGCGGGAGAGTACTATGAGCAGTTCTTC. This translates into CASSASLAGEYYEQFF.